This TCR beta chain appears in the sequencing data of a study of T cells in Graves' hyperthyroidism and ophthalmopathy. In its sample, this clonotype was seen many times. Using RNA transcripts as the source, TCR beta CDR3 regions were amplified. An initial round of RT-PCR targeting the TCR CDR3 relied on the HTBI primer set. TCRdb reanalysed the multiplex PCR reads using MiXCR and keeps one entry per CDR3 protein. Of 470,000 or so distinct CDR3 sequences detected, more than 20% appear once; the ten largest clones hold about 25%. V dropped 0 bases and J dropped 3 bases, with 14 bases sitting between them. Germline V lookup: CDR1 LGHDT, CDR2 YNNKEL (reference sequence). CDR3 length equals 16 residues. The diagnostic basis comprised clinical symptoms, serum thyroxine and TRAb, thyroid ultrasound and orbital computed tomography.

Sequencing used blood. This TCR was sampled from a man between 18 and 29 years old with Graves' hyperthyroidism. The chain employs TRBV3-1 and TRBJ1-2; the D is unclear. The CDR3 loop reads CASSQDGGPGDYGYTF. In nucleotides, the CDR3 is TGTGCCAGCAGCCAAGATGGTGGACCTGGGGACTATGGCTACACCTTC.